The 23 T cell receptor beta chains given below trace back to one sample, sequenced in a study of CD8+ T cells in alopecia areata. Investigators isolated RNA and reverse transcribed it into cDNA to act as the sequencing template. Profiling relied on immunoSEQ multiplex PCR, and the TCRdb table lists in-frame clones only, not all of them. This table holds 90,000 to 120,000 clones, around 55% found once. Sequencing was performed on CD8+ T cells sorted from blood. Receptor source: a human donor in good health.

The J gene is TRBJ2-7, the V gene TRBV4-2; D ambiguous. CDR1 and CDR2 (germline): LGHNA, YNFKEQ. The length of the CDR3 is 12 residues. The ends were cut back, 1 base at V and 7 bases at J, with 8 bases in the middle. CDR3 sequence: CASSQGLGEQYF. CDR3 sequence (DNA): TGTGCCAGCAGCCAAGGTCTAGGTGAGCAGTACTTC.

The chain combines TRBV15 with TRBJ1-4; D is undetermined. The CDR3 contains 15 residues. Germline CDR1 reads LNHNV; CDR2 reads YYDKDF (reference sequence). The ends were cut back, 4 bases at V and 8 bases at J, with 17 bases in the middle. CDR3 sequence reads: CATSKKRGWGEKLFF. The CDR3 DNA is TGTGCCACCAGCAAAAAACGGGGTTGGGGAGAAAAACTGTTTTTT.

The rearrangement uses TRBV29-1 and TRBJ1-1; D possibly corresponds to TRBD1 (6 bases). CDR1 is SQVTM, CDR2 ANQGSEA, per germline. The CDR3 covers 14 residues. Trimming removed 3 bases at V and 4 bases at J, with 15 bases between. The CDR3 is CSVDGEQGVTEAFF. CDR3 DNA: TGCAGCGTTGATGGGGAACAGGGAGTCACTGAAGCTTTCTTT.

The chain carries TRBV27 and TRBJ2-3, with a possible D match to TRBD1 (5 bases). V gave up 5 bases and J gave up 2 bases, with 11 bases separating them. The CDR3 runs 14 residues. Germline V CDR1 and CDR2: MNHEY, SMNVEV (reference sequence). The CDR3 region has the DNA TGTGCCAGCAGTCCAGGGCAAGTCACAGATACGCAGTATTTT. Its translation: CASSPGQVTDTQYF.

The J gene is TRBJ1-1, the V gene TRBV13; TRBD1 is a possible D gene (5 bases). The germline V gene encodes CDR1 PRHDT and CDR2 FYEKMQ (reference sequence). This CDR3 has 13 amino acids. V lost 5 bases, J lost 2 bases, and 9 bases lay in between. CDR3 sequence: CASSPGRNTEAFF. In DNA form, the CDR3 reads TGTGCCAGCAGCCCAGGGAGAAACACTGAAGCTTTCTTT.

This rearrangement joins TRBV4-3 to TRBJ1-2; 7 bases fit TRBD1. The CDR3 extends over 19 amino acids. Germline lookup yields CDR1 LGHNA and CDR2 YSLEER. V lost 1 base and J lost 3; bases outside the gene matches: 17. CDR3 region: CASSQVKGRGGVGDYGYTF. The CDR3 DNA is TGCGCCAGCAGCCAAGTGAAGGGACGAGGGGGCGTAGGGGACTATGGCTACACCTTC.

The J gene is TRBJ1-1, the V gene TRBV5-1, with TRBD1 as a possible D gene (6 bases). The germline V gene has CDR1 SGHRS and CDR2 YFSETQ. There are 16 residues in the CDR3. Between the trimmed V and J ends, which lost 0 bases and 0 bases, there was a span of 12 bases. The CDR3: CASSLDPGAMNTEAFF. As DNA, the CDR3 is TGCGCCAGCAGCTTGGATCCGGGGGCTATGAACACTGAAGCTTTCTTT.

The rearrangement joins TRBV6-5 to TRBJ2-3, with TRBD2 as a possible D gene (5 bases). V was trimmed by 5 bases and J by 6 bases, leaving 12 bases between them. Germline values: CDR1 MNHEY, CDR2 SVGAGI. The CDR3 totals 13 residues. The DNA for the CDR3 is TGTGCCAGCAGTGGACTCCCGTGGGATACGCAGTATTTT. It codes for CASSGLPWDTQYF.

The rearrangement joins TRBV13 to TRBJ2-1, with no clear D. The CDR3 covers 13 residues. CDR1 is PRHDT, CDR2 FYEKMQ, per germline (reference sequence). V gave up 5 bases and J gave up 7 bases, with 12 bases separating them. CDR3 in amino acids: CASSPGVRNEQFF. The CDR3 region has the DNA TGTGCCAGCAGCCCGGGCGTGAGGAATGAGCAGTTCTTC.

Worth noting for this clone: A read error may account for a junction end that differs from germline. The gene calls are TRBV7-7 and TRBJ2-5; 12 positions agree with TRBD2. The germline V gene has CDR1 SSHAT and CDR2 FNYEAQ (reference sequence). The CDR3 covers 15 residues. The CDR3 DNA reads TGTGCTAGCAGCAGCGGACTAGCGGGGTTAGAGACCCAGTACTTC. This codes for CASSSGLAGLETQYF. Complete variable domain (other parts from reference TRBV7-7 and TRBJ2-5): GAGVSQSPRYKVTKRGQDVTLRCDPISSHATLYWYQQALGQGPEFLTYFNYEAQPDKSGLPSDRFSAERPEGSISTLTIQRTEQRDSAMYRCASSSGLAGLETQYFGPGTRLLVL.

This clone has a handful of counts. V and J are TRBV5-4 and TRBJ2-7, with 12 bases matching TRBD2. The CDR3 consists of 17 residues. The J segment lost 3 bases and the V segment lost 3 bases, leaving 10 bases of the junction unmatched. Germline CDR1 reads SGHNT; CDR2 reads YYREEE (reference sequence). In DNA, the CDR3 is TGTGCCAGCAGCTCCTCCTTGACTAGCGGGGGAGTCTACGAGCAGTACTTC. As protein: CASSSSLTSGGVYEQYF.

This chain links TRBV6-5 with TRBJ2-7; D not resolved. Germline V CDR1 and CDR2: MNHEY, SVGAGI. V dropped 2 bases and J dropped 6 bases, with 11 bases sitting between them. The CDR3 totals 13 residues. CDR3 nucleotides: TGTGCCAGCAGTTACGACGGCTGGGGCGAGCAGTACTTC. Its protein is CASSYDGWGEQYF.

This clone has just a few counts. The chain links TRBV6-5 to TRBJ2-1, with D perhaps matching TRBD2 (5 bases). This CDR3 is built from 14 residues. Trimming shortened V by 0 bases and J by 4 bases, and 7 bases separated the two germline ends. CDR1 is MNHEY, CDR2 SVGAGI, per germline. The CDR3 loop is CASSYSRGYNEQFF. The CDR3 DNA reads TGTGCCAGCAGTTACTCCCGCGGGTACAATGAGCAGTTCTTC.

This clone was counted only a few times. CDR3 sequence: CASSDRVDEQYF. The CDR3 region has the DNA TGTGCCAGCAGTGACAGGGTTGACGAGCAGTACTTC. The chain uses TRBV5-4 and TRBJ2-7, with 7 positions matching TRBD1. The germline V gene has CDR1 SGHNT and CDR2 YYREEE (reference sequence). The CDR3 spans 12 residues. The J segment lost 5 bases and the V segment lost 5 bases, leaving 4 bases of the junction unmatched.

The CDR3: CAISPPGRNEQFF. The CDR3, as DNA: TGTGCCATCAGTCCCCCGGGACGGAATGAGCAGTTCTTC. The chain joins TRBV10-3 to TRBJ2-1; the D gene could be TRBD1 or TRBD2 (5 bases each). V lost 5 bases, J lost 7 bases, and 12 bases lay in between. The length of the CDR3 is 13 residues. Germline CDR1 ENHRY, CDR2 SYGVKD.

The CDR3 nucleotides are TGCGCCAGCAGCCAAGATACTAGATTGACCGGGGAGCTGTTTTTT. It is translated as CASSQDTRLTGELFF. V is TRBV4-3 and J is TRBJ2-2; D possibly corresponds to TRBD2 (5 bases). Trimming cost V 0 bases and J 5 bases, with 10 bases left between them. CDR3 size: 15 residues. The germline gives CDR1 LGHNA, CDR2 YSLEER.

The CDR3 DNA reads as TGCGCCAGCAGCCAAGGGCTAGCGGGGGATACGCAGTATTTT. Translating gives CASSQGLAGDTQYF. The chain couples TRBV4-1 to TRBJ2-3; 9 bases map to TRBD2. The CDR3 covers 14 residues. The J segment lost 6 bases and the V segment lost 1 base, leaving 2 bases of the junction unmatched. Germline-derived CDR1 and CDR2 are MGHRA and YSYEKL.

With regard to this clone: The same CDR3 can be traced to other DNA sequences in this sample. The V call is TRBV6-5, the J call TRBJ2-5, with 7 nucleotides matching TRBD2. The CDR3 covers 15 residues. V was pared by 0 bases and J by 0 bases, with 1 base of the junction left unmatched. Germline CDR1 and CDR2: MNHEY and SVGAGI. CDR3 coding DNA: TGTGCCAGCAGTTACTCCGCGGGGGACCAAGAGACCCAGTACTTC. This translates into CASSYSAGDQETQYF.

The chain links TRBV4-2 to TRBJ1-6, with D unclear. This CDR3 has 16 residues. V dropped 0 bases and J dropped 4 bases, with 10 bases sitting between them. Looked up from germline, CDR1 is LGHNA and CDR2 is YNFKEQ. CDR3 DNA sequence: TGTGCCAGCAGCCAAGATGCGGGATCTTATAATTCACCCCTCCACTTT. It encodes CASSQDAGSYNSPLHF.

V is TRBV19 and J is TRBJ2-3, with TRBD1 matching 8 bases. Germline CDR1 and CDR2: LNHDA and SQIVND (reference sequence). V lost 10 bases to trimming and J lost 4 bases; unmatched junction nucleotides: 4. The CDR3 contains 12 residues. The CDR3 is CATRTGSDTQYF. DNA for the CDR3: TGTGCCACTAGGACAGGGTCAGATACGCAGTATTTT.

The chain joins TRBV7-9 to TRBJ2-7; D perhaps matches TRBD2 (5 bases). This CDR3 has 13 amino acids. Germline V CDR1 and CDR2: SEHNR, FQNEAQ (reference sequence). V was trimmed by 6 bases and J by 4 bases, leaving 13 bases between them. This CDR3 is CASSLDFPYEQYF. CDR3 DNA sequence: TGTGCCAGCAGTTTGGACTTCCCTTACGAGCAGTACTTC.

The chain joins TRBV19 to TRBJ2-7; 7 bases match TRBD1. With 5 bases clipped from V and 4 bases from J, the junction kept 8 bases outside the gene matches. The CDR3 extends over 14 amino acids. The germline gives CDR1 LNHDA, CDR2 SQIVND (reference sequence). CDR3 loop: CASSQRDSSYEQYF. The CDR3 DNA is TGTGCCAGTAGTCAAAGGGACAGTTCGTACGAGCAGTACTTC.

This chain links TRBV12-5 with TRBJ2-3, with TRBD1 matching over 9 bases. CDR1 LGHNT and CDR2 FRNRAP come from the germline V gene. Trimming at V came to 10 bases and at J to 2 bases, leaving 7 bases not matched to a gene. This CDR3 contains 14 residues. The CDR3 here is CATPTGGHTDTQYF. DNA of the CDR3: TGTGCTACTCCGACAGGGGGTCACACAGATACGCAGTATTTT.